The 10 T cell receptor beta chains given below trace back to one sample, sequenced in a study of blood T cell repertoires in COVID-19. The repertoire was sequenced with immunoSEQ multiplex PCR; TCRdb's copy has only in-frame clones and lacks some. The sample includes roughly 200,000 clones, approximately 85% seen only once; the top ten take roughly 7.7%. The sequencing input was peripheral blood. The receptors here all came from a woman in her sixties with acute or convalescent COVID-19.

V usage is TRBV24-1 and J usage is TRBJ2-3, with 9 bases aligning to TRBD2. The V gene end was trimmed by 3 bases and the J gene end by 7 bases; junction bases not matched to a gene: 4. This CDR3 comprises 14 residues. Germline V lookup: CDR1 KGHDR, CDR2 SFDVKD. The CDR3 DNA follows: TGTGCCACCAGTGATGTACTAGCGGGCTATACGCAGTATTTT. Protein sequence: CATSDVLAGYTQYF.

DNA of the CDR3: TGTGCCAGCAGCTCCGCAGGGATCGACTATGGCTACACCTTC. Protein product: CASSSAGIDYGYTF. This chain uses TRBV6-5 with TRBJ1-2, with a tentative D call TRBD1 (5 bases). The CDR3 length is 14 residues. Germline CDR1 reads MNHEY; CDR2 reads SVGAGI. Trimming took 6 bases from V and 3 from J, leaving 14 bases between them.

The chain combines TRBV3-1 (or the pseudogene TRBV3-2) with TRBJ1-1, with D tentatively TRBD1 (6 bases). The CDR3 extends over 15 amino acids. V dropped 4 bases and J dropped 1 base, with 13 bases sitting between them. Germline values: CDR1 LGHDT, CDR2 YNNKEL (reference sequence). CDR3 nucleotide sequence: TGTGCCAGCAGCCTGTACAGGGCGAGGAACACTGAAGCTTTCTTT. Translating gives CASSLYRARNTEAFF.

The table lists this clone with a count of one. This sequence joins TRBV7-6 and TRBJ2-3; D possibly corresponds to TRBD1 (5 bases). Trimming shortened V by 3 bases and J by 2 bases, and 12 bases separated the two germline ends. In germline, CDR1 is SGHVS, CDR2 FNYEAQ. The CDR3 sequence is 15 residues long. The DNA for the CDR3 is TGTGCCAGCAGCTTTCAAGGGGCCTCCACAGATACGCAGTATTTT. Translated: CASSFQGASTDTQYF.

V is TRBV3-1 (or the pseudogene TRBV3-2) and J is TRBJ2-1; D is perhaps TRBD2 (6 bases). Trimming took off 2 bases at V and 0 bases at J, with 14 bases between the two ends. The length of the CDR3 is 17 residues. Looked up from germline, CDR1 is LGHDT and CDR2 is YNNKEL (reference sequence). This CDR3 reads CASSQSSSVSSYNEQFF. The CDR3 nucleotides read TGTGCCAGCAGCCAATCCTCTAGCGTCTCCTCCTACAATGAGCAGTTCTTC.

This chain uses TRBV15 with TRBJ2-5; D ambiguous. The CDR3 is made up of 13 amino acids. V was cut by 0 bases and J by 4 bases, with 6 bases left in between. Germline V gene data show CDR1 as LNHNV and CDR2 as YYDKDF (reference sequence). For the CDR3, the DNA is TGTGCCACCAGCAGAGATTCGGGAGAGACCCAGTACTTC. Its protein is CATSRDSGETQYF.

CDR3 sequence: CASSQEGRVETQYF. In DNA form, the CDR3 reads TGTGCCAGCAGCCAAGAAGGGAGGGTAGAGACCCAGTACTTC. The gene calls are TRBV3-1 (or the pseudogene TRBV3-2) and TRBJ2-5, with 7 bases matching TRBD2. With 0 bases clipped from V and 4 bases from J, the junction kept 2 bases outside the gene matches. The germline V gene has CDR1 LGHDT and CDR2 YNNKEL (reference sequence). This CDR3 is 14 amino acids long.

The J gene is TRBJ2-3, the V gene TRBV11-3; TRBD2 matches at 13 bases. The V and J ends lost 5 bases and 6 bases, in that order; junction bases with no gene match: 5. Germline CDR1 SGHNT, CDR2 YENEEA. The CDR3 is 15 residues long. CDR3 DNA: TGTGCCAGCAGCCCCGGGACTAGCGGGGTCGATACGCAGTATTTT. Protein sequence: CASSPGTSGVDTQYF. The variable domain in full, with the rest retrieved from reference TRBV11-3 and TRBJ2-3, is EAGVVQSPRYKIIEKKQPVAFWCNPISGHNTLYWYLQNLGQGPELLIRYENEEAVDDSQLPKDRFSAERLKGVDSTLKIQPAELGDSAVYLCASSPGTSGVDTQYFGPGTRLTVL.

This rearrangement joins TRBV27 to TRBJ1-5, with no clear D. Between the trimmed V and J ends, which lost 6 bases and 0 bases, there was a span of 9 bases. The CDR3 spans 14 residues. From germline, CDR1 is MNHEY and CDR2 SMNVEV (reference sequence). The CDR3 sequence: CASRVGVSNQPQHF. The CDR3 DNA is TGTGCCAGCAGGGTCGGGGTTAGCAATCAGCCCCAGCATTTT.

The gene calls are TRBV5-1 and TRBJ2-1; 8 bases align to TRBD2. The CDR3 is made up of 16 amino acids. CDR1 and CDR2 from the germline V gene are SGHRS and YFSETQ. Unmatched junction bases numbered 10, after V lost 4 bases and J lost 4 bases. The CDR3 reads CASSPPLAGVYNEQFF. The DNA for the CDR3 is TGCGCCAGCAGCCCCCCTCTAGCGGGCGTGTACAATGAGCAGTTCTTC.